The T cell receptor beta chain described here comes from a study of blood T cell repertoires in COVID-19. Study-level background: Italy, Spain and the United States were the sources of the convalescent and acute COVID-19 samples. Sources were T cells, B-cell-depleted T cells, or PBMCs; the material itself was cDNA or gDNA.

Those enrolled in Seattle joined during active infection and were followed longitudinally afterward. Methods used by the authors: Scientists estimated how many nucleated cells there were by amplifying reference gene primers. Some clones are missing from TCRdb's copy, which holds only in-frame ones; the method was immunoSEQ multiplex PCR. Clonal size and the V and J genes are those of that table, whereas D and trimming came from the DNA. The table lists 80,000 or so clones, roughly 84% of them singletons, with 9.5% to 13% in the top ten. In germline, CDR1 is LNHDA, CDR2 SQIVND (reference sequence). This CDR3 contains 12 residues. The germline V and J ends were trimmed by 0 bases and 14 bases, with 8 bases remaining between them.

Input material: peripheral blood. The sequence derives from a man in his sixties with COVID-19, enrolled during active disease. The rearrangement links TRBV19 to TRBJ1-6; D is undetermined. The CDR3 nucleotides read TGTGCCAGTAGTATAGAAGGCGGAACCCTCCACTTT. Translating it yields CASSIEGGTLHF.